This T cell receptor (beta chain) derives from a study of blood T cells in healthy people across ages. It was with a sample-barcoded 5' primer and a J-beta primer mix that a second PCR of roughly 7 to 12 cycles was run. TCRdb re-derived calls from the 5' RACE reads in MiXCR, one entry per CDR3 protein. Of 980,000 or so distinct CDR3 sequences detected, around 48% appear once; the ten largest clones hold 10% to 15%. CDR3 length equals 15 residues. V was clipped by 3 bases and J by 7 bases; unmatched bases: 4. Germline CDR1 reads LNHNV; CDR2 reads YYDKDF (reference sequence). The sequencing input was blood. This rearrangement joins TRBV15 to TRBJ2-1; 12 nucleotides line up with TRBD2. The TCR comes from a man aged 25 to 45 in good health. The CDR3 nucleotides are TGTGCCACCAGCAGGGCCGGGACTAGCGGGAATGAGCAGTTCTTC. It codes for CATSRAGTSGNEQFF.